The source of this T cell receptor (beta chain) is a study of blood T cells in healthy people across ages. Study-level findings and limits: More naive CD4+ cells and higher diversity were found in long-lived than in aged donors.

This CDR3 region has 14 residues. Losses at the gene ends were 6 bases for V and 7 bases for J; bases not matched to a gene: 6. Germline loops: CDR1 SNHLY, CDR2 FYNNEI. In the case of this clonotype: Antigen specificity is unknown.

Donors ranged from roughly 6 to 95 years old and were healthy Caucasians in Russia. Combining a sample-barcoded 5' primer with a J-beta primer mix, a second PCR ran for roughly 6 to 11 cycles. TCRdb reanalysed the 5' RACE reads using MiXCR and keeps one entry per CDR3 protein. This sample has about a million distinct CDR3 sequences, with roughly 51% found just once. The TCR comes from an older woman in good health. Sequenced: blood. The chain employs TRBV2 and TRBJ2-4; 10 bases are shared with TRBD1. This chain's CDR3 is CASRSGTGANIQYF. In DNA, the CDR3 is TGTGCCAGCAGGTCCGGGACAGGGGCTAACATTCAGTACTTC.